This T cell receptor (beta chain) was identified during a study of radiotherapy plus CTLA-4 blockade in lung cancer. Study summary: Among patients, approximately 17% showed objective responses, and roughly 30% had disease control.

V was pared by 3 bases and J by 2 bases, with 17 bases between. Germline CDR1 SQVTM, CDR2 ANQGSEA. The CDR3 contains 16 residues. The study's findings and limits: Reports identified early blood T cell clone dynamics, with interferon-beta, as the best response predictor. TCR clones of tumor origin grew in blood after radiotherapy plus ipilimumab.

Ipilimumab CTLA-4 blockade and focal radiation were given to patients with chemo-refractory metastatic non-small-cell lung cancer. For this clone: Its antigen is currently unknown.

Assay: immunoSEQ multiplex PCR; the TCRdb copy retains only in-frame clones and omits some. The data contain about 90,000 clones, 72% of them singletons. This clonotype was obtained from a human donor with non-small cell lung cancer that progressed on radiotherapy plus ipilimumab. The chain combines TRBV29-1 with TRBJ2-1; D may be TRBD2 (5 bases). The starting material was peripheral blood, obtained from a patient treated with radiotherapy plus ipilimumab. DNA of the CDR3: TGCAGCGTTGATGGCGGAGAGGGAAATCCCTACAATGAGCAGTTCTTC. This encodes CSVDGGEGNPYNEQFF.